Many counts were recorded for the clone carrying this T cell receptor beta chain. Its target is unknown. Germline-derived CDR1 and CDR2 are KGHDR and SFDVKD. This CDR3 comprises 11 residues. The germline V and J ends were trimmed by 3 bases and 5 bases, with 3 bases remaining between them. TCRdb analysed the 5' RACE reads with MiXCR anew, one entry per CDR3 protein. The sample lists a few hundred thousand distinct CDR3 sequences, 3.6% occurring once. This sample is drawn from a study of T cells after yellow fever vaccination. Study details: Those fractions that held only low numbers of cells were prepared using the SMART-Seq v4 Ultra Low Input RNA kit. The study, taken as a whole, reports: Weaker, the secondary response had a peak occurring faster, on day 5 versus 15. Post-booster samples contained most primary-vaccination clones (around 95% CD4, roughly 88% CD8).

The specimen was PBMCs, collected on the day of the yellow fever booster vaccination. This TCR derives from a man aged 18 to 30 who received the YFV17D yellow fever vaccine. The V gene is TRBV24-1, the J gene TRBJ1-1, with D unresolved. Written as DNA, the CDR3 is TGTGCCACCAGTGATCGGACTGAAGCTTTCTTT. Translating it yields CATSDRTEAFF.